The rows below give T cell receptor beta chains drawn from one sample of a study of cytomegalovirus exposure and HLA in healthy donors. The assay was immunoSEQ multiplex PCR, and TCRdb's table has in-frame clones only and misses some. Of 100,000 to 150,000 clones listed, over 60% are singletons. The sample was PBMCs. These receptors were collected from a man aged 18 to 30 in good health and CMV-seronegative. Both conserved end residues are part of each CDR3. The D gene is left open where the match is weak. Not all rows give a size; the values are once, few, many and, for expanded clones, a class.

CDR3 | DNA | J | V | D | size
CASSLRQTTNEKLFF | TGTGCCAGCAGCCTACGACAGACAACTAATGAAAAACTGTTTTTT | TRBJ1-4 | TRBV4-2 | NA | NA
CATTGAKNIQYF | TGTGCCACCACAGGGGCCAAAAACATTCAGTACTTC | TRBJ2-4 | TRBV27 | NA | NA
CASSLSSGTTRQYF | TGTGCCAGCAGCCTCAGCTCCGGGACTACTAGGCAGTACTTC | TRBJ2-7 | TRBV27 | TRBD2 | NA
CATGSWLGGTGELFF | TGTGCCACCGGCTCGTGGCTAGGTGGTACCGGGGAGCTGTTTTTT | TRBJ2-2 | TRBV19 | NA | NA
CASSRLAGSVITDTQYF | TGTGCCAGCAGCCGACTAGCGGGAAGTGTAATCACAGATACGCAGTATTTT | TRBJ2-3 | TRBV7-6 | TRBD2 | few
CASSARGTYNEQFF | TGCGCCAGCAGCGCCCGCGGGACTTACAATGAGCAGTTCTTC | TRBJ2-1 | TRBV4-3 | NA | few
CASSIRAAGVSQPQHF | TGTGCCAGTAGTATAAGGGCAGCAGGGGTATCCCAGCCCCAGCATTTT | TRBJ1-5 | TRBV19 | NA | NA
CASSLRGYGYTF | TGTGCCAGCAGCTTAAGGGGATATGGCTACACCTTC | TRBJ1-2 | TRBV11-2 | NA | NA
CASSSRDKNYEQYF | TGCGCCAGCAGCTCAAGGGACAAGAATTACGAGCAGTACTTC | TRBJ2-7 | TRBV5-1 | NA | few
CASSDPAGRAFF | TGTGCCAGCAGTGACCCCGCAGGGCGCGCTTTCTTT | TRBJ1-1 | TRBV6-1 | NA | once
CASRTGTGLYGYTF | TGTGCCAGCAGAACCGGGACAGGCCTCTATGGCTACACCTTC | TRBJ1-2 | TRBV6-1 | TRBD1 | NA
CAWSGGFGDTEAFF | TGTGCCTGGAGTGGAGGGTTCGGGGACACTGAAGCTTTCTTT | TRBJ1-1 | TRBV30 | NA | NA
CASSFSDYADTQYF | TGTGCCAGCAGCTTTAGCGATTATGCAGATACGCAGTATTTT | TRBJ2-3 | TRBV7-9 | NA | few
CASSRGTSGQETQYF | TGTGCCAGCAGCCGTGGGACTAGCGGGCAAGAGACCCAGTACTTC | TRBJ2-5 | TRBV7-2 | TRBD2 | NA
CASSKIVAGGLDTQYF | TGCGCCAGCAGCAAGATAGTAGCGGGAGGCTTAGATACGCAGTATTTT | TRBJ2-3 | TRBV5-1 | TRBD2 | NA
CASSQVLPTSGRGYYEQYF | TGCGCCAGCAGCCAAGTTCTTCCGACTAGCGGGAGGGGTTACTACGAGCAGTACTTC | TRBJ2-7 | TRBV4-3 | TRBD2 | NA
CASSQLRGATNEKLFF | TGTGCCAGCAGCCAGCTCAGGGGAGCAACTAATGAAAAACTGTTTTTT | TRBJ1-4 | TRBV14 | NA | NA
CASFTQPGQNNEQFF | TGCGCCAGCTTTACCCAACCGGGACAAAACAATGAGCAGTTCTTC | TRBJ2-1 | TRBV5-1 | NA | few
CASSPWWEGQEAQYF | TGTGCCAGCAGCCCCTGGTGGGAGGGCCAAGAGGCCCAGTACTTC | TRBJ2-5 | TRBV7-6 | TRBD2 | NA
CASSHSGRVGGELFF | TGTGCCAGCAGTCATAGCGGGAGGGTTGGCGGGGAGCTGTTTTTT | TRBJ2-2 | TRBV27 | TRBD2 | few
CASGGNLAKGDTQYF | TGTGCCAGCGGCGGGAATTTAGCGAAGGGAGATACGCAGTATTTT | TRBJ2-3 | TRBV6-6 | NA | NA
CASSTNRNSPQGTDTQYF | TGTGCCAGCAGCACCAACCGTAACTCACCCCAGGGCACAGATACGCAGTATTTT | TRBJ2-3 | TRBV7-8 | NA | NA
CASSLAGQGEGTQYF | TGTGCCAGCAGTTTAGCAGGACAGGGGGAAGGTACGCAGTATTTT | TRBJ2-3 | TRBV28 | TRBD1 | NA
CASSKQGNTEAFF | TGTGCCAGCAGCAAACAGGGGAACACTGAAGCTTTCTTT | TRBJ1-1 | TRBV7-9 | NA | NA
CASSPPVTGFNEQYF | TGTGCCAGCAGCCCCCCGGTGACAGGGTTTAACGAGCAGTACTTC | TRBJ2-7 | TRBV28 | TRBD1 | once
CSSSSTGGKLFF | TGTTCCAGCAGCTCGACAGGGGGGAAACTGTTTTTT | TRBJ1-4 | TRBV7-9 | TRBD1 | few
CSSSPDRGTEKLFF | TGTTCCAGCAGCCCCGACAGGGGTACTGAAAAACTGTTTTTT | TRBJ1-4 | TRBV7-9 | TRBD1 | NA
CASSLARRRETYEQYF | TGTGCCAGCAGCTTGGCGCGTAGGCGGGAGACCTACGAGCAGTACTTC | TRBJ2-7 | TRBV5-6 | TRBD2 | NA
CASSRTGHGYNEQFF | TGTGCCAGCAGCCGAACGGGACACGGCTACAATGAGCAGTTCTTC | TRBJ2-1 | TRBV9 | NA | NA
CASSLGAAGANYNEQFF | TGTGCCAGCAGCTTAGGTGCAGCGGGAGCTAATTACAATGAGCAGTTCTTC | TRBJ2-1 | TRBV7-9 | TRBD2 | NA
CASSSGDRGLGGYTF | TGCGCCAGCAGCTCAGGCGACAGGGGGCTTGGTGGCTACACCTTC | TRBJ1-2 | TRBV5-1 | TRBD1 | few
CARSVDRVYGNTEAFF | TGTGCCCGCAGTGTCGACAGGGTCTATGGGAACACTGAAGCTTTCTTT | TRBJ1-1 | TRBV2 | TRBD1 | NA
CASSFLTEGIDNLFF | TGTGCCAGCAGCTTCTTGACCGAGGGTATAGATAACCTGTTTTTT | TRBJ2-2 | TRBV5-4 | NA | NA